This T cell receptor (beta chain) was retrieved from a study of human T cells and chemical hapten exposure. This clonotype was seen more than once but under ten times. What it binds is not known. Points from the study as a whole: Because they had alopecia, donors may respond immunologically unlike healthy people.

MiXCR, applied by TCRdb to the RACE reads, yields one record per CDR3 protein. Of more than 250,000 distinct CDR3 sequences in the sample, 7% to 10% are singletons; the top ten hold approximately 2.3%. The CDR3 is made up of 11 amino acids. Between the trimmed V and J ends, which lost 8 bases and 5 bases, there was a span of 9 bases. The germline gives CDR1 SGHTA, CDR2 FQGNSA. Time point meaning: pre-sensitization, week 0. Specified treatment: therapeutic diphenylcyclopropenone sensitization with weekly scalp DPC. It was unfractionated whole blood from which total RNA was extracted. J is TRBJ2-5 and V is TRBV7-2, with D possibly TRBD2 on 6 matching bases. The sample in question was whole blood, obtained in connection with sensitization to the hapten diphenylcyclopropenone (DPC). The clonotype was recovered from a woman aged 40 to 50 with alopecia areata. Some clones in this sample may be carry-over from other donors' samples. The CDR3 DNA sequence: TGTGCCAGCGGGACTTGGGAGACCCAGTACTTC. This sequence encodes CASGTWETQYF.